This T cell receptor beta chain was recorded in a study of Ad26.COV2.S vaccination and SARS-CoV-2 variants. Sequencing used immunoSEQ multiplex PCR; TCRdb keeps in-frame clones, though not all of them. The table includes approximately 420,000 clones, around nine tenths detected once. Indicated treatment: approximately 18 received Ad26.COV2.S at low or high dose, single or two shots; about 5 received placebo; per-sample allocation not given. Samples were taken on day 63 after the first vaccine or placebo injection. Boston hosted the donor, who was an adult aged 18-55 years. Germline CDR1 is LGHNA and CDR2 is YNFKEQ. V was cut by 5 bases and J by 6 bases, with 13 bases left in between. The CDR3 consists of 14 residues. General study results and limits: Researchers reported similar non-spike TCR breadth in vaccine and placebo recipients. Analyses that measured TCR breadth and depth may have underestimated total T cell responses.

Comment on this clone: Antigen specificity is unknown.

The chain is built from TRBV4-2 and TRBJ2-2; D gene uncertain. This specimen was peripheral blood, taken in a trial of Ad26.COV2.S vaccine versus placebo. This sequence originates from a person between 18 and 65 years old who received the Ad26.COV2.S COVID-19 vaccine or a placebo. CDR3 protein: CASSGDVWAGELFF. Here the CDR3 DNA reads TGTGCCAGCAGCGGGGATGTGTGGGCCGGGGAGCTGTTTTTT.